This T cell receptor (beta chain) originates from a study of cytomegalovirus exposure and HLA in healthy donors. Points from the study as a whole: In an earlier analysis, in roughly 580 donors, most V segments appeared productive either ~87% or ~30% of the time.

CDR3 length: 17 amino acids. Germline CDR1 reads MGHRA; CDR2 reads YSYEKL. V shed 0 bases and J 4 bases; nucleotides not matched to a gene: 9. For this clone: Its cognate antigen is unknown.

13 Jbeta primers and 60 Vbeta primers were used for the PCR. The table came from immunoSEQ multiplex PCR; TCRdb's copy has only in-frame clones and leaves some out. The sample yields about 220,000 clones, around 76% seen once. This clonotype was sampled from a man aged 18 to 29 in good health and CMV-seronegative. Input material: PBMCs. The chain employs TRBV4-1 and TRBJ2-1, with 7 bases that match TRBD2. The CDR3 spells CASSQEIGWEGYNEQFF. CDR3 in DNA: TGCGCCAGCAGCCAAGAGATTGGGTGGGAGGGGTACAATGAGCAGTTCTTC.